This TCR beta chain stems from a study of cytomegalovirus exposure and HLA in healthy donors. Primers included in the PCR were 60 Vbeta and 13 Jbeta primers. TCRdb keeps only in-frame clones here, not all; method: immunoSEQ multiplex PCR. The sample carries over 80,000 clones, under 85% recorded once. This clone was seen only a few times. V was trimmed by 7 bases and J by 9 bases, leaving 13 bases between them. Germline-derived CDR1 and CDR2 are KGHSH and LQKENI. The CDR3 length is 13 residues. The chain is built from TRBV18 and TRBJ1-6; D unclear. The receptor comes from a woman in her 70s in good health and CMV-seropositive. The specimen was PBMCs. The CDR3 DNA is TGTGCCAGCTGTACTAAGCCGGGTTCACCCCTCCACTTT. This encodes CASCTKPGSPLHF. The full variable domain, with the rest looked up from reference TRBV18 and TRBJ1-6, is NAGVMQNPRHLVRRRGQEARLRCSPMKGHSHVYWYRQLPEEGLKFMVYLQKENIIDESGMPKERFSAEFPKEGPSILRIQQVVRGDSAAYFCASCTKPGSPLHFGNGTRLTVT.